This T cell receptor beta chain was documented in a study of OX40 agonist ivuxolimab in advanced cancers. The wider study: The group had a mean age of approximately 60 years, ranged from about 20 to 80, and was approximately 81% male. Partial responses were achieved by three patients, of whom one had hepatocellular carcinoma and two had cutaneous melanoma. General observations from the study: The study found that CD8+ T cells averaged more expanded clones than CD4+.

TCRdb keeps only in-frame clones here, not all; method: immunoSEQ multiplex PCR. The sample comprises about 80,000 clones, roughly 87% of which are singletons, and roughly 0.3% rests with the top ten. In the case of this clone: Antigen: not known.

The CDR3 has 15 amino acids. The trim removed 5 bases at V and 4 bases at J, leaving 9 bases unmatched. Germline V CDR1 and CDR2: SGHVS, FQNEAQ. This sequence was found in an adult with an advanced solid tumor such as melanoma, head and neck, liver or kidney cancer. The rearrangement uses TRBV7-8 and TRBJ1-1, with 8 bases fitting TRBD1. The sample was CD4+ or CD8+ T cells sorted from blood, taken in a trial of the OX40 agonist ivuxolimab. CDR3 amino acids: CASSTRQGLATEAFF. The DNA of the CDR3 is TGTGCCAGCAGCACTCGACAGGGGTTGGCCACTGAAGCTTTCTTT.